This note documents a single TCR beta chain sequence. The antigen is not known. Germline assignment: CDR1 SGHRS and CDR2 YFSETQ. This CDR3 region has 14 residues. The V and J ends lost 4 bases and 3 bases, in that order; junction bases with no gene match: 3. Whole-study results and caveats: The larger cohort examined one V-J beta rearrangement, not whole repertoires. Greatest tumor Treg TCR overlap was with tumor naive CD4+ cells.

Constant-region reverse primers amplified full-length variable regions, followed by semi-nested Nested Universal Primer A PCR. TCRdb independently ran MiXCR on the 5' RACE reads; one entry per CDR3 protein. Of approximately 21,000 distinct CDR3 sequences listed, less than 40% are singletons. The specimen sequenced was tumor-infiltrating naive CD4+ T cells sorted from the breast tumor. Subset indicated: naive CD4+ T cells, CD4+CD45RA+CD25-. The TCR was taken from a female donor with breast cancer. The chain links TRBV5-1 to TRBJ2-7; 11 nucleotides match TRBD1. The CDR3 nucleotides are TGCGCCAGCAGCGTCGGGACAGGGGGCTACGAGCAGTACTTC. It yields the protein CASSVGTGGYEQYF.